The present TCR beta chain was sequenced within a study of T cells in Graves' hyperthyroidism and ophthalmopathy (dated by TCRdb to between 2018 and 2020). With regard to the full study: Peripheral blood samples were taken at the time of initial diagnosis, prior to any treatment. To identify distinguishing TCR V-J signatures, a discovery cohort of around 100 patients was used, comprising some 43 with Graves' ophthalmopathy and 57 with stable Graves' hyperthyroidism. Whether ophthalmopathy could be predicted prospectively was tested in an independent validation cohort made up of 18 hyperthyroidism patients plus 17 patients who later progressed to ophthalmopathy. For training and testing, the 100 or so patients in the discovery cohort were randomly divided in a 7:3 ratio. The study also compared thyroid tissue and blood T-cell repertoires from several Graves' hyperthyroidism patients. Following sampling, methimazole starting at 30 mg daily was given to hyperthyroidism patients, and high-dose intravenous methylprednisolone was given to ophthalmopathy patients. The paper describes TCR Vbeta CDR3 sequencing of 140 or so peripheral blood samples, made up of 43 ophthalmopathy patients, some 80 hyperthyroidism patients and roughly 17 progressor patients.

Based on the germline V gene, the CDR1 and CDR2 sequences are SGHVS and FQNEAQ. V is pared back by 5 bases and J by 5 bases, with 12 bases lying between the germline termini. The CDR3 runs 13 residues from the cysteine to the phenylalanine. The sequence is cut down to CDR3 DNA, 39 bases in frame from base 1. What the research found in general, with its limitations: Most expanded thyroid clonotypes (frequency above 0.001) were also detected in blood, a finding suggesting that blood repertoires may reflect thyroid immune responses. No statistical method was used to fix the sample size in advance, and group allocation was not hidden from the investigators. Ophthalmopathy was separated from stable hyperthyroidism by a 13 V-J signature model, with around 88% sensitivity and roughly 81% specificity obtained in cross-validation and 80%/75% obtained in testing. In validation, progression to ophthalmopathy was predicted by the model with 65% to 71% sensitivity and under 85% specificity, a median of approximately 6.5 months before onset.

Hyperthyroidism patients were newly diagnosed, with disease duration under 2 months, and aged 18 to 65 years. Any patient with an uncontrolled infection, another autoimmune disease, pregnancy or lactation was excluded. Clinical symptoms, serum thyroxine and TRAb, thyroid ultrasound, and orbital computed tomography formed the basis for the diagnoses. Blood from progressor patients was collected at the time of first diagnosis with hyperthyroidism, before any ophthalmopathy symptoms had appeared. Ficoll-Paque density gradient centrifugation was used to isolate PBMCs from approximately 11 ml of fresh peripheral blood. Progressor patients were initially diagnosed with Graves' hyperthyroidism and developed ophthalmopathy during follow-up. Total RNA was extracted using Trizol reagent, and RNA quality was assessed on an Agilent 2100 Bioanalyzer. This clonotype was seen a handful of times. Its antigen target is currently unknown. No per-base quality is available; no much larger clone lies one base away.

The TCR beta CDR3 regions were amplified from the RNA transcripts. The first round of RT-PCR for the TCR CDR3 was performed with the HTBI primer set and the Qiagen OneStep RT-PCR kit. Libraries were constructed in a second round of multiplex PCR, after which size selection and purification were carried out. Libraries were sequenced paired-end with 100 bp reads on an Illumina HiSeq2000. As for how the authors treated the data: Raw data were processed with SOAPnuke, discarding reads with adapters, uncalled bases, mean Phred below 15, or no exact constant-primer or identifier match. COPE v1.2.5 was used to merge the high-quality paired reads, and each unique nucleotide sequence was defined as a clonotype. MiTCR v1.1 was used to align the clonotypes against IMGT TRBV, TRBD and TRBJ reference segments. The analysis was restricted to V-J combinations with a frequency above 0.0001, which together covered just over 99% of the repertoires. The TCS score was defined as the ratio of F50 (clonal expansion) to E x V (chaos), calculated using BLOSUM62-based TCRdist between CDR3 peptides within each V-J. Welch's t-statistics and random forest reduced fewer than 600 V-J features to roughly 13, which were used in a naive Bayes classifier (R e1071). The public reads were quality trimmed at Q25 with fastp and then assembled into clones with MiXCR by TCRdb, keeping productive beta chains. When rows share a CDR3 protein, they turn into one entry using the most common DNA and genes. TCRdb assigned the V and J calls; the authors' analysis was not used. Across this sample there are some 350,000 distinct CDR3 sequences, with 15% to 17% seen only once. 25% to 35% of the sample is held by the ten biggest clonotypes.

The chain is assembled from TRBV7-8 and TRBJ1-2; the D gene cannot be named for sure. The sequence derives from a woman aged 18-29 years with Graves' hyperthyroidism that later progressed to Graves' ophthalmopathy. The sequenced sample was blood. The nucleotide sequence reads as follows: TGTGCCAGCAGCGATGGAGGCGTTTATGGCTACACCTTC. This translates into CASSDGGVYGYTF.